The 6 T cell receptor beta chains listed next were all sequenced from one sample in a study of PD-1 blockade in classical Hodgkin lymphoma. Assay used: immunoSEQ multiplex PCR; TCRdb lists only in-frame clones, some missing. This repertoire shows about 27,000 clones, approximately 85% found once; its top ten account for 2% to 2.5%. The time point denotes: cycle 4 day 1 (C4D1), after around six weeks of nivolumab. In every patient, relapse followed autologous stem cell transplantation, while exposure to brentuximab vedotin differed. Negative selection with magnetic separation was used to purify CD4+ T cells from thawed PBMCs. The sequencing used CD4+ T cells from blood, collected before the fourth cycle of nivolumab. The receptors derive from a human donor with classical Hodgkin lymphoma.

This chain links TRBV28 with TRBJ1-6, with unresolved D. The CDR3 length is 13 residues. Deletions cut 6 bases from V and 5 bases from J, with 8 bases between. Germline V gives CDR1 MDHEN, CDR2 SYDVKM. The CDR3, as DNA: TGTGCCAGCAGGGATATACATAATTCACCCCTCCACTTT. Amino acid sequence: CASRDIHNSPLHF. The full variable domain, in which reference TRBV28 and TRBJ1-6 provide the parts outside the CDR3, is DVKVTQSSRYLVKRTGEKVFLECVQDMDHENMFWYRQDPGLGLRLIYFSYDVKMKEKGDIPEGYSVSREKKERFSLILESASTNQTSMYLCASRDIHNSPLHFGNGTRLTVT.

The chain joins TRBV10-3 to TRBJ1-1; TRBD1 matches 8 bases. The junction had 5 bases not matched to a gene; V was cut back by 8 bases and J by 0 bases. Per the germline V gene, CDR1 is ENHRY and CDR2 is SYGVKD. The CDR3 totals 14 residues. CDR3 region: CAISGTGVNTEAFF. DNA of the CDR3: TGTGCCATCTCCGGGACAGGCGTGAACACTGAAGCTTTCTTT.

J is TRBJ2-3 and V is TRBV5-1, with D uncertain. This CDR3 spans 14 amino acids. Germline values: CDR1 SGHRS, CDR2 YFSETQ. Deletions cut 0 bases from V and 2 bases from J, with 7 bases between. CDR3 nucleotide sequence: TGCGCCAGCAGCTTGGCTACAGACACAGATACGCAGTATTTT. Translation: CASSLATDTDTQYF.

The genes are TRBV5-4 and TRBJ2-7; the D call may be TRBD1 or TRBD2 (5 bases each). Germline CDR1 and CDR2: SGHNT and YYREEE (reference sequence). Trimming shortened V by 0 bases and J by 2 bases, and 9 bases separated the two germline ends. CDR3 length: 14 residues. CDR3 DNA: TGTGCCAGCAGCTTGGATGGGGGTGCCTACGAGCAGTACTTC. Translating gives CASSLDGGAYEQYF.

V usage is TRBV7-2 and J usage is TRBJ1-2; 7 nucleotides agree with TRBD1. The V gene end was trimmed by 4 bases and the J gene end by 1 base; junction bases not matched to a gene: 6. The CDR3 length is 15 residues. Germline lookup yields CDR1 SGHTA and CDR2 FQGNSA. The CDR3 is CASSSGTANNYGYTF. CDR3 nucleotides: TGTGCCAGCAGCTCGGGGACAGCGAATAACTATGGCTACACCTTC.

The chain recombines TRBV2 with TRBJ2-7; TRBD2 matches at 11 bases. Trimming at V came to 5 bases and at J to 1 base, leaving 7 bases not matched to a gene. CDR1 and CDR2 from the germline V gene are SNHLY and FYNNEI. This CDR3 is built from 16 residues. The CDR3 loop is CASSRRASGGSYEQYF. In nucleotides, the CDR3 is TGTGCCAGCAGTCGTCGTGCTAGCGGGGGGTCCTACGAGCAGTACTTC.